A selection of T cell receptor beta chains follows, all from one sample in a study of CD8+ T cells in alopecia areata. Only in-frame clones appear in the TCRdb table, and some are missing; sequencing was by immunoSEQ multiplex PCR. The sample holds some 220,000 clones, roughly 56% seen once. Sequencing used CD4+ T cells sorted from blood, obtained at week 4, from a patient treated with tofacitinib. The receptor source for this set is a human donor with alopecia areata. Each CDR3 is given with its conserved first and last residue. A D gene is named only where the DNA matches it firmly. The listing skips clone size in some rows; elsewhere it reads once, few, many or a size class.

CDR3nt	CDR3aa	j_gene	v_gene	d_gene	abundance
TGTGCCAGCAGCGTAGAGACAGGGGTTAACTATGGCTACACCTTC	CASSVETGVNYGYTF	TRBJ1-2	TRBV9	TRBD1	-
TGTGCCTGGAGTGTGGGGTACACTGAAGCTTTCTTT	CAWSVGYTEAFF	TRBJ1-1	TRBV30	-	once
TGCAGCGTCGACGGGGGACCCACAGATACGCAGTATTTT	CSVDGGPTDTQYF	TRBJ2-3	TRBV29-1	-	few
TGTGCCAGCAGCTCCCGACAGGGTAGGGAAGAGACCCAGTACTTC	CASSSRQGREETQYF	TRBJ2-5	TRBV5-6	TRBD1	-
TGTGCCAGCACCTCGAGGGTGACTAGCGGGACCCAGTACTTC	CASTSRVTSGTQYF	TRBJ2-5	TRBV7-2	TRBD2	-
TGTGCCAGCAGCTTTAAAACTAGCGATGAGCAGTTCTTC	CASSFKTSDEQFF	TRBJ2-1	TRBV5-4	TRBD2	-
TGTGCCAGCAGCCCCCTTGGGGTAGGCAGCAATCAGCCCCAGCATTTT	CASSPLGVGSNQPQHF	TRBJ1-5	TRBV7-2	-	-
TGTGCCAGCAGTGAGGGCGGGGTCAGCACAGATACGCAGTATTTT	CASSEGGVSTDTQYF	TRBJ2-3	TRBV2	-	-
TGTGCCTGGAGGGGGAGCAATGAGCAGTTCTTC	CAWRGSNEQFF	TRBJ2-1	TRBV30	-	-
TGTGCCAGCTCACCGGACCAAATGCGTGAGCAGTTCTTC	CASSPDQMREQFF	TRBJ2-1	TRBV18	-	few
TGTGCCAGCAGCTTAGGACAGATCTCCGGGCCCCAGCATTTT	CASSLGQISGPQHF	TRBJ1-5	TRBV7-2	-	-
TGCGCCAGCAGCTTGTCGCCAGGGGACAAGCCCCAGCATTTT	CASSLSPGDKPQHF	TRBJ1-5	TRBV5-1	-	-
TGCAGCGCCGGACAGGGGTCTCCCTATGGCTACACCTTC	CSAGQGSPYGYTF	TRBJ1-2	TRBV29-1	TRBD1	many
TGTGCCAGCAGCTTAGGTCAGGGATCACCCCTCCACTTT	CASSLGQGSPLHF	TRBJ1-6	TRBV7-3	-	-
TGCGCCAGCAGCCCCGGACAGGGTGGACAGCCCCAGCATTTT	CASSPGQGGQPQHF	TRBJ1-5	TRBV5-1	TRBD1	once
TGTGCCAGCAGTTCCAAAGGGGGGCGTACCGGGGAGCTGTTTTTT	CASSSKGGRTGELFF	TRBJ2-2	TRBV7-2	-	-
TGTGCCAGCAGCTTAATTGGGACAGGGCAAGCATACGAGCAGTACTTC	CASSLIGTGQAYEQYF	TRBJ2-7	TRBV7-2	TRBD1	-
TGTGCCTCTGGACAGACTAACTATGGCTACACCTTC	CASGQTNYGYTF	TRBJ1-2	TRBV30	-	-
TGCAGCGCTCAACGTCCAGGGACGGAGACCCAGTACTTC	CSAQRPGTETQYF	TRBJ2-5	TRBV29-1	-	-
TGTGCCAGCAGTAAGACGGATCTTAACTATGGCTACACCTTC	CASSKTDLNYGYTF	TRBJ1-2	TRBV7-2	-	-
TGCGCCAGCAGCCCCCGTAATAAGACAGGTTCTGGGGCCAACGTCCTGACTTTC	CASSPRNKTGSGANVLTF	TRBJ2-6	TRBV5-1	-	-
TGTGCCACCAGCAGAGGAGGGCTCAATCAGCCCCAGCATTTT	CATSRGGLNQPQHF	TRBJ1-5	TRBV15	-	few
TGTGCCATCAGTGACCGTTTAGACTCGTTATACAATGAGCAGTTCTTC	CAISDRLDSLYNEQFF	TRBJ2-1	TRBV10-3	-	-
TGTGCCAGCAGCGCACAGGGAAATAATTCACCCCTCCACTTT	CASSAQGNNSPLHF	TRBJ1-6	TRBV9	-	few
TGCGCCAGCAGCTTGTGGGTTGACAGGGGCGGCTCCTACAATGAGCAGTTCTTC	CASSLWVDRGGSYNEQFF	TRBJ2-1	TRBV5-1	TRBD1	-
TGTGCCAGCAGCTCCCCCCCTAGCGGGGGGGACGGCTCCTACAATGAGCAGTTCTTC	CASSSPPSGGDGSYNEQFF	TRBJ2-1	TRBV7-9	TRBD2	few
TGTGCCAGCAGCTTAGTGCGGAACACTGAAGCTTTCTTT	CASSLVRNTEAFF	TRBJ1-1	TRBV7-6	-	few
TGTGCCAGCGGACAGGGGAGAACCTACGAGCAGTACTTC	CASGQGRTYEQYF	TRBJ2-7	TRBV2	TRBD1	few
TGCGCCAGCAGCCAAGACTGGAACACCGGGGAGCTGTTTTTT	CASSQDWNTGELFF	TRBJ2-2	TRBV4-3	-	-
TGTGCCACGGGTTGGCTCGAGACCCAGTACTTC	CATGWLETQYF	TRBJ2-5	TRBV2	-	-
TGTGCCAGTAGTGCCGGGACAGGGAGCTCCTACGAGCAGTACTTC	CASSAGTGSSYEQYF	TRBJ2-7	TRBV19	TRBD1	few
TGTGCCAGCAGCATTTTTGGCTCCTACGAGCAGTACTTC	CASSIFGSYEQYF	TRBJ2-7	TRBV11-3	-	-
TGCAGCGTTGAAGATCACGGAGACGTGGGGTACGAGCAGTACTTC	CSVEDHGDVGYEQYF	TRBJ2-7	TRBV29-1	-	-
TGTGCCAGCAGTAGACAGAACACCGGGGAGCTGTTTTTT	CASSRQNTGELFF	TRBJ2-2	TRBV2	-	-
TGTGCCTGGAGATGGGTGAACACTGAAGCTTTCTTT	CAWRWVNTEAFF	TRBJ1-1	TRBV30	-	few
TGCAGCGTTCGTGCGGGGCTTGGCACTGAAGCTTTCTTT	CSVRAGLGTEAFF	TRBJ1-1	TRBV29-1	-	-
TGTGCCAGCAGCTTCGGTCCCAACTCTGGGGCCAACGTCCTGACTTTC	CASSFGPNSGANVLTF	TRBJ2-6	TRBV9	-	-
TGTGCCAGCAGCTTAAAAGGCGTGGCAGGGAGTCCCTATAATTCACCCCTCCACTTT	CASSLKGVAGSPYNSPLHF	TRBJ1-6	TRBV7-8	-	-
TGTGCCAGCAGTTCACGACGGGGAGAGACCCAGTACTTC	CASSSRRGETQYF	TRBJ2-5	TRBV5-5	-	-
TGTGCCAGCTCACCGCAACAGGGAATCTCGCACGAGCAGTACTTC	CASSPQQGISHEQYF	TRBJ2-7	TRBV18	-	-
TGTGCCAGCAGTGAAGTAGGGTATTTCCCAGCTTTCTTT	CASSEVGYFPAFF	TRBJ1-1	TRBV25-1	-	-
TGCAGCGTTGAAGGCCAGGGGGATGCAGGGGCCAACGTCCTGACTTTC	CSVEGQGDAGANVLTF	TRBJ2-6	TRBV29-1	TRBD1	-
TGTGCCTGGAGCTTCACCCACAGGGTGTCTAATTCACCCCTCCACTTT	CAWSFTHRVSNSPLHF	TRBJ1-6	TRBV30	-	-
TGTGCCAGCAGTGAAAATCCAGGGCTGGGAAGTGGCTACACCTTC	CASSENPGLGSGYTF	TRBJ1-2	TRBV2	-	-
TGTGCCAGCAGTTTAACAGTAGGCGCCTACGAGCAGTACTTC	CASSLTVGAYEQYF	TRBJ2-7	TRBV27	-	-
TGTGCCAGCAGCTTATGGGGGGATGAAAAACTGTTTTTT	CASSLWGDEKLFF	TRBJ1-4	TRBV11-2	-	-
TGTGCCAGCTCACCCCAAGAGACCCAGTACTTC	CASSPQETQYF	TRBJ2-5	TRBV18	-	few
TGTGCCTGGAACAGGGATGGGAATTCACCCCTCCACTTT	CAWNRDGNSPLHF	TRBJ1-6	TRBV30	-	-
TGTGCCAGCAGTGTCGCCAGGGACACTGAAGCTTTCTTT	CASSVARDTEAFF	TRBJ1-1	TRBV6-4	-	-
TGCGCCAGCAGCTTGGAAGGTGGGGGACTAGCGGCTATCGAGTTCTTC	CASSLEGGGLAAIEFF	TRBJ2-1	TRBV5-1	TRBD2	-
TGTGCCAGCAGCATAGCGGGGGACCCAGATGGAGATACGCAGTATTTT	CASSIAGDPDGDTQYF	TRBJ2-3	TRBV13	TRBD2	-
TGCGCCAGCAGCCGCCGAGGTGGCAGCTATACAGATACGCAGTATTTT	CASSRRGGSYTDTQYF	TRBJ2-3	TRBV4-3	-	-
TGTGCCACCAGCAGAGATGGATACGAGCAGTACTTC	CATSRDGYEQYF	TRBJ2-7	TRBV15	-	-
TGCAGCGCTGGGACAGCTTATCAGGCTTTCTTT	CSAGTAYQAFF	TRBJ1-1	TRBV29-1	TRBD1	-
TGTGCCTGGAGTGTCGGCCCCGGCAATCAGCCCCAGCATTTT	CAWSVGPGNQPQHF	TRBJ1-5	TRBV30	-	-